Listed below are T cell receptor beta chains from one sample, sequenced in a study of T cell changes during pregnancy in multiple sclerosis. Assay: immunoSEQ multiplex PCR; the TCRdb copy retains only in-frame clones and omits some. This sample has around 88,000 clones, with approximately 90% found just once. The source was peripheral blood, collected in the first trimester of pregnancy. The receptors here all came from a female donor with multiple sclerosis, enrolled in a pregnancy study. CDR3s include the opening cysteine and the closing phenylalanine or tryptophan. D genes are given only for firm matches. Rows may omit the clone size; those that give it use once, few, many or a size class.

CDR3 protein: CASSYQTLQFF
CDR3 DNA: TGTGCCAGCAGTTACCAGACATTGCAGTTCTTC
J gene: TRBJ2-1
D gene: NA
clone size: few
V gene: TRBV27

CDR3 protein: CSVGPGGETQYF
CDR3 DNA: TGCAGCGTGGGACCGGGGGGTGAGACCCAGTACTTC
J gene: TRBJ2-5
D gene: TRBD2
clone size: NA
V gene: TRBV29-1

CDR3 protein: CATSRNRGTGELFF
CDR3 DNA: TGTGCCACCAGCAGAAACAGGGGCACCGGGGAGCTGTTTTTT
J gene: TRBJ2-2
D gene: TRBD1
clone size: NA
V gene: TRBV15

CDR3 protein: CASSKPGTSGTYEQYF
CDR3 DNA: TGTGCCAGCAGCAAGCCCGGGACTAGCGGGACCTACGAGCAGTACTTC
J gene: TRBJ2-7
D gene: NA
clone size: once
V gene: TRBV21-1

CDR3 protein: CASSLAAPDYGYTF
CDR3 DNA: TGTGCCAGCAGCTTAGCCGCCCCGGACTATGGCTACACCTTC
J gene: TRBJ1-2
D gene: NA
clone size: NA
V gene: TRBV7-9

CDR3 protein: CASSRRGTGDRVDTIYF
CDR3 DNA: TGTGCCAGCAGCCGCCGCGGGACAGGGGATAGAGTAGACACCATATATTTT
J gene: TRBJ1-3
D gene: TRBD1
clone size: NA
V gene: TRBV13

CDR3 protein: CASSPGLVNEQFF
CDR3 DNA: TGTGCCAGCAGCCCGGGACTAGTCAATGAGCAGTTCTTC
J gene: TRBJ2-1
D gene: TRBD2
clone size: NA
V gene: TRBV11-2

CDR3 protein: CAWHTPGQPQHF
CDR3 DNA: TGTGCCTGGCATACACCGGGACAGCCCCAGCATTTT
J gene: TRBJ1-5
D gene: NA
clone size: NA
V gene: TRBV30

CDR3 protein: CASSLPPGSGPNEQFF
CDR3 DNA: TGTGCCAGCAGTTTACCCCCCGGAAGCGGGCCCAATGAGCAGTTCTTC
J gene: TRBJ2-1
D gene: NA
clone size: NA
V gene: TRBV28

CDR3 protein: CASSRREFAVEQYF
CDR3 DNA: TGTGCCAGTAGTAGACGGGAGTTTGCCGTCGAGCAGTACTTC
J gene: TRBJ2-7
D gene: NA
clone size: few
V gene: TRBV19

CDR3 protein: CASSRAAGLGQPQHF
CDR3 DNA: TGTGCCAGTTCCCGGGCCGCAGGGCTAGGTCAGCCCCAGCATTTT
J gene: TRBJ1-5
D gene: NA
clone size: NA
V gene: TRBV28

CDR3 protein: CASSQDRGLQPQHF
CDR3 DNA: TGCGCCAGCAGCCAAGACAGGGGGCTTCAGCCCCAGCATTTT
J gene: TRBJ1-5
D gene: TRBD1
clone size: NA
V gene: TRBV4-3

CDR3 protein: CASSPRLNQPQHF
CDR3 DNA: TGTGCCAGCAGTCCGAGGCTCAATCAGCCCCAGCATTTT
J gene: TRBJ1-5
D gene: NA
clone size: NA
V gene: TRBV6-5

CDR3 protein: CSAEGTGYNEQFF
CDR3 DNA: TGCAGCGCCGAAGGGACAGGGTACAATGAGCAGTTCTTC
J gene: TRBJ2-1
D gene: TRBD1
clone size: NA
V gene: TRBV29-1

CDR3 protein: CASSDSGQGYNEQFF
CDR3 DNA: TGTGCCAGCAGTGACTCGGGACAGGGTTACAATGAGCAGTTCTTC
J gene: TRBJ2-1
D gene: TRBD1
clone size: NA
V gene: TRBV6-4

CDR3 protein: CSARTTSDTQYF
CDR3 DNA: TGCAGCGCCCGGACTACCTCAGATACGCAGTATTTT
J gene: TRBJ2-3
D gene: NA
clone size: NA
V gene: TRBV29-1

CDR3 protein: CATSRAPDSGGYGYTF
CDR3 DNA: TGTGCCACCAGCAGAGCACCGGACAGCGGGGGCTATGGCTACACCTTC
J gene: TRBJ1-2
D gene: NA
clone size: NA
V gene: TRBV15

CDR3 protein: CASSASRGQPEAFF
CDR3 DNA: TGTGCCAGCAGTGCCTCACGGGGACAGCCCGAAGCTTTCTTT
J gene: TRBJ1-1
D gene: TRBD1
clone size: NA
V gene: TRBV6-1

CDR3 protein: CASSPQREGRYEQYF
CDR3 DNA: TGTGCCAGCAGTCCTCAGCGGGAGGGCCGGTACGAGCAGTACTTC
J gene: TRBJ2-7
D gene: TRBD2
clone size: NA
V gene: TRBV28

CDR3 protein: CASSPETSGQQFF
CDR3 DNA: TGTGCCAGCAGCCCTGAGACTAGCGGGCAGCAGTTCTTC
J gene: TRBJ2-1
D gene: TRBD2
clone size: NA
V gene: TRBV13

CDR3 protein: CASSASGVGYTF
CDR3 DNA: TGTGCCAGCAGTGCCTCAGGGGTCGGCTACACCTTC
J gene: TRBJ1-2
D gene: NA
clone size: NA
V gene: TRBV6-1

CDR3 protein: CSVELVGHSTDTQYF
CDR3 DNA: TGCAGCGTTGAACTGGTAGGACACAGCACAGATACGCAGTATTTT
J gene: TRBJ2-3
D gene: NA
clone size: few
V gene: TRBV29-1

CDR3 protein: CAWSVLLFDEQFF
CDR3 DNA: TGTGCCTGGAGTGTACTTCTATTCGATGAGCAGTTCTTC
J gene: TRBJ2-1
D gene: NA
clone size: NA
V gene: TRBV30

CDR3 protein: CASSQSGRGRHEQYF
CDR3 DNA: TGCGCCAGCAGTCAATCGGGCAGGGGAAGGCACGAGCAGTACTTC
J gene: TRBJ2-7
D gene: NA
clone size: NA
V gene: TRBV23-1

CDR3 protein: CASRSVSGNTIYF
CDR3 DNA: TGCGCTTCGCGTTCGGTGTCTGGAAACACCATATATTTT
J gene: TRBJ1-3
D gene: NA
clone size: NA
V gene: TRBV10-3

CDR3 protein: CASSVVTGGNTEAFF
CDR3 DNA: TGTGCCAGCAGCGTAGTGACAGGGGGGAACACTGAAGCTTTCTTT
J gene: TRBJ1-1
D gene: TRBD1
clone size: NA
V gene: TRBV9

CDR3 protein: CASRTSLAGELFF
CDR3 DNA: TGTGCCAGCAGGACTAGCCTAGCGGGGGAGCTGTTTTTT
J gene: TRBJ2-2
D gene: TRBD2
clone size: NA
V gene: TRBV2

CDR3 protein: CASSLGRAYEQYF
CDR3 DNA: TGTGCCAGCAGCTTGGGTCGCGCTTACGAGCAGTACTTC
J gene: TRBJ2-7
D gene: NA
clone size: NA
V gene: TRBV5-4

CDR3 protein: CASSPLAGGPSWQYF
CDR3 DNA: TGTGCCAGCAGTCCCCTAGCGGGAGGCCCTAGTTGGCAGTACTTC
J gene: TRBJ2-7
D gene: TRBD2
clone size: NA
V gene: TRBV27

CDR3 protein: CASSGQAGSSYEQYF
CDR3 DNA: TGTGCCAGCAGTGGACAGGCAGGGTCAAGCTACGAGCAGTACTTC
J gene: TRBJ2-7
D gene: NA
clone size: NA
V gene: TRBV6-1

CDR3 protein: CASSLRGNTEAFF
CDR3 DNA: TGTGCCAGCAGCTTGCGGGGGAACACTGAAGCTTTCTTT
J gene: TRBJ1-1
D gene: NA
clone size: NA
V gene: TRBV5-4

CDR3 protein: CASSPSPGQGAYEQYF
CDR3 DNA: TGTGCCAGCAGCCCAAGTCCGGGACAGGGTGCCTACGAGCAGTACTTC
J gene: TRBJ2-7
D gene: TRBD1
clone size: NA
V gene: TRBV11-2

CDR3 protein: CASSPQGQQMNTEAFF
CDR3 DNA: TGTGCCAGCTCACCCCAAGGACAGCAAATGAACACTGAAGCTTTCTTT
J gene: TRBJ1-1
D gene: NA
clone size: NA
V gene: TRBV18

CDR3 protein: CASSLDRQVNEKLFF
CDR3 DNA: TGCGCCAGCAGCTTGGACCGACAGGTTAATGAAAAACTGTTTTTT
J gene: TRBJ1-4
D gene: NA
clone size: few
V gene: TRBV5-1

CDR3 protein: CASSERGSTDTQYF
CDR3 DNA: TGTGCCAGCAGTGAACGGGGTAGCACAGATACGCAGTATTTT
J gene: TRBJ2-3
D gene: NA
clone size: NA
V gene: TRBV6-4

CDR3 protein: CASSLPGTGAGEQYF
CDR3 DNA: TGTGCCAGCAGCTTACCCGGGACAGGGGCAGGGGAGCAGTACTTC
J gene: TRBJ2-7
D gene: TRBD1
clone size: NA
V gene: TRBV7-9

CDR3 protein: CSVDRGENTQYF
CDR3 DNA: TGCAGCGTGGACAGGGGGGAGAATACCCAGTACTTC
J gene: TRBJ2-5
D gene: TRBD1
clone size: NA
V gene: TRBV29-1

CDR3 protein: CASRGQGHYGYTF
CDR3 DNA: TGTGCCAGCAGAGGACAGGGGCACTATGGCTACACCTTC
J gene: TRBJ1-2
D gene: TRBD1
clone size: few
V gene: TRBV6-6

CDR3 protein: CASRVDSQTYEQYF
CDR3 DNA: TGTGCCAGCAGAGTCGACAGCCAAACCTACGAGCAGTACTTC
J gene: TRBJ2-7
D gene: NA
clone size: once
V gene: TRBV21-1

CDR3 protein: CASSLTGGAGEAFF
CDR3 DNA: TGTGCCAGCAGCTTAACAGGGGGCGCAGGTGAAGCTTTCTTT
J gene: TRBJ1-1
D gene: TRBD1
clone size: NA
V gene: TRBV11-3

CDR3 protein: CASSSLVTDTQYF
CDR3 DNA: TGTGCCAGCAGCTCGTTAGTCACAGATACGCAGTATTTT
J gene: TRBJ2-3
D gene: NA
clone size: NA
V gene: TRBV7-2

CDR3 protein: CASSVRLAGVGEQFF
CDR3 DNA: TGTGCCAGCAGCGTGAGACTAGCGGGAGTGGGTGAGCAGTTCTTC
J gene: TRBJ2-1
D gene: TRBD2
clone size: NA
V gene: TRBV9

CDR3 protein: CASSLRGSYNEQFF
CDR3 DNA: TGTGCCAGCAGCCTCAGGGGGAGCTACAATGAGCAGTTCTTC
J gene: TRBJ2-1
D gene: TRBD1
clone size: NA
V gene: TRBV27

CDR3 protein: CASAGLASYNEQFF
CDR3 DNA: TGTGCCAGCGCGGGACTCGCCTCCTACAATGAGCAGTTCTTC
J gene: TRBJ2-1
D gene: NA
clone size: NA
V gene: TRBV28

CDR3 protein: CASSRGQGHQPQHF
CDR3 DNA: TGTGCCAGCAGCCGGGGACAGGGGCACCAGCCCCAGCATTTT
J gene: TRBJ1-5
D gene: TRBD1
clone size: few
V gene: TRBV7-9

CDR3 protein: CASQREGSYNEQFF
CDR3 DNA: TGCGCCAGCCAGCGGGAGGGGAGCTACAATGAGCAGTTCTTC
J gene: TRBJ2-1
D gene: TRBD2
clone size: NA
V gene: TRBV5-1

CDR3 protein: CASSLEDRASSYEQYF
CDR3 DNA: TGCGCCAGCAGCTTGGAGGACAGGGCAAGCTCCTACGAGCAGTACTTC
J gene: TRBJ2-7
D gene: TRBD1
clone size: NA
V gene: TRBV5-1

CDR3 protein: CASSQPTGKNIQYF
CDR3 DNA: TGCGCCAGCAGCCAACCGACAGGGAAAAACATTCAGTACTTC
J gene: TRBJ2-4
D gene: TRBD1
clone size: NA
V gene: TRBV4-1

CDR3 protein: CASRQTGLTYEQYF
CDR3 DNA: TGTGCCAGCAGGCAGACAGGGTTAACCTACGAGCAGTACTTC
J gene: TRBJ2-7
D gene: TRBD1
clone size: NA
V gene: TRBV28

CDR3 protein: CATLVRGGTEAFF
CDR3 DNA: TGTGCCACCCTGGTGAGAGGGGGCACTGAAGCTTTCTTT
J gene: TRBJ1-1
D gene: NA
clone size: NA
V gene: TRBV7-9